Below, 20 T cell receptor beta chains from the same sample are listed, as sequenced in a study of shared clonotypes between healthy human individuals. The method was immunoSEQ multiplex PCR; TCRdb's version includes in-frame clones alone and lacks a portion of them. The sample yields about 320,000 clones, 80% to 90% seen once. The material sequenced was memory CD8+ T cells sorted from blood. Subset described: CD45RO+ cells pooled with CCR7-negative TemRA cells. Receptors were obtained from a man aged 18 to 29 in good health.

This rearrangement joins TRBV7-8 to TRBJ2-1; D is undetermined. The V gene's germline CDR1 is SGHVS and CDR2 FQNEAQ. The CDR3 totals 12 residues. The ends were cut back, 1 base at V and 9 bases at J, with 7 bases in the middle. The DNA of the CDR3 is TGTGCCAGCAGCTTAGGACTCCTTGAGCAGTTCTTC. Amino acids: CASSLGLLEQFF. Complete variable domain (other parts from reference TRBV7-8 and TRBJ2-1): GAGVSQSPRYKVAKRGQDVALRCDPISGHVSLFWYQQALGQGPEFLTYFQNEAQLDKSGLPSDRFFAERPEGSVSTLKIQRTQQEDSAVYLCASSLGLLEQFFGPGTRLTVL.

The V and J genes are TRBV6-5 and TRBJ2-1; no clear D. CDR3 size: 14 residues. Germline lookup yields CDR1 MNHEY and CDR2 SVGAGI. The ends were cut back, 0 bases at V and 6 bases at J, with 9 bases in the middle. The CDR3: CASSYSPGPNEQFF. CDR3 nucleotide sequence: TGTGCCAGCAGTTACTCGCCAGGTCCCAATGAGCAGTTCTTC.

The chain couples TRBV7-9 to TRBJ1-3, with a tentative D call TRBD1 (5 bases). The CDR3 has 17 amino acids. Germline assignment: CDR1 SEHNR and CDR2 FQNEAQ (reference sequence). V lost 4 bases to trimming and J lost 0 bases, with 16 bases between them. The CDR3 region has the DNA TGTGCCAGCAGCTCGGGGCTGGACGGTTCCTCTGGAAACACCATATATTTT. It encodes CASSSGLDGSSGNTIYF.

V and J are TRBV7-2 and TRBJ2-3; TRBD2 matches 15 bases. V shed 3 bases, J shed 6 bases, and the junction held 7 bases outside the gene matches. The germline V gene has CDR1 SGHTA and CDR2 FQGNSA. This CDR3 comprises 17 residues. CDR3 residues: CASSFGLAGGPSDTQYF. CDR3 nucleotide sequence: TGTGCCAGCAGCTTCGGACTAGCGGGAGGGCCTTCGGATACGCAGTATTTT.

With respect to this clone: One end of the junction fails to match germline, which may point to a read error. The CDR3 coding sequence is TGCAGCGTGGGACTAGCGGGGGGCATATTCACAAATACGCAGTATTTT. It is translated as CSVGLAGGIFTNTQYF. The V call is TRBV29-1, the J call TRBJ2-3, with 15 bases matching TRBD2. Germline CDR1 is SQVTM and CDR2 is ANQGSEA. CDR3 length: 16 amino acids.

The chain has TRBV27 and TRBJ2-1, with D unresolved. The length of the CDR3 is 15 residues. Per germline, CDR1 MNHEY and CDR2 SMNVEV (reference sequence). Trimming removed 1 base at V and 5 bases at J, with 12 bases between. The CDR3 here is CASSLLVGYHNEQFF. The CDR3 nucleotides read TGTGCCAGCAGTTTATTGGTAGGGTACCACAATGAGCAGTTCTTC.

This clone came up a few times. The chain has TRBV28 and TRBJ1-4; D perhaps matches TRBD1 (5 bases). Germline CDR1 reads MDHEN; CDR2 reads SYDVKM. There are 14 residues in the CDR3. Trimming removed 0 bases from V and 5 bases from J, with 7 bases in between. The CDR3 reads CASSLWTENEKLFF. CDR3 DNA: TGTGCCAGCAGTTTATGGACAGAAAATGAAAAACTGTTTTTT.

The table lists this clone with a count of one. The CDR3 sequence is CASSLEQGYSYEQYF. In DNA, the CDR3 is TGTGCCAGCAGCTTAGAACAGGGTTACTCCTACGAGCAGTACTTC. The chain joins TRBV7-6 to TRBJ2-7; TRBD1 might be the D (6 bases). Germline values: CDR1 SGHVS, CDR2 FNYEAQ. Deletions cut 1 base from V and 0 bases from J, with 10 bases between. The CDR3 totals 15 residues. The full variable domain, its missing parts supplied by reference TRBV7-6 and TRBJ2-7, is GAGVSQSPRYKVTKRGQDVALRCDPISGHVSLYWYRQALGQGPEFLTYFNYEAQQDKSGLPNDRFSAERPEGSISTLTIQRTEQRDSAMYRCASSLEQGYSYEQYFGPGTRLTVT.

CDR3 loop: CASSLDTGINEQYF. The CDR3 coding sequence is TGCGCCAGCAGCTTGGATACAGGTATCAACGAGCAGTACTTC. The chain employs TRBV5-1 and TRBJ2-7; a possible D gene is TRBD1 (5 bases). Looked up from germline, CDR1 is SGHRS and CDR2 is YFSETQ. The V gene lost 0 bases and the J gene lost 5 bases, with 12 bases spanning the gap. The CDR3 loop spans 14 amino acids. The full variable domain, completed using reference TRBV5-1 and TRBJ2-7, is KAGVTQTPRYLIKTRGQQVTLSCSPISGHRSVSWYQQTPGQGLQFLFEYFSETQRNKGNFPGRFSGRQFSNSRSEMNVSTLELGDSALYLCASSLDTGINEQYFGPGTRLTVT.

The chain uses TRBV5-1 and TRBJ2-6; D is unresolved. This CDR3 is built from 16 residues. CDR1 is SGHRS and CDR2 is YFSETQ in the germline V gene. The V end was cut by 2 bases, the J end by 0 bases, with 9 bases between. CDR3 DNA sequence: TGCGCCAGCAGCTTCAGGTCCTTCTCTGGGGCCAACGTCCTGACTTTC. Protein sequence: CASSFRSFSGANVLTF.

The chain recombines TRBV9 with TRBJ2-2, with 7 bases matching TRBD1. The germline gives CDR1 SGDLS, CDR2 YYNGEE. This CDR3 is built from 16 residues. V was pared by 3 bases and J by 1 base, with 6 bases of the junction left unmatched. CDR3 in amino acids: CASSETWTGNTGELFF. The CDR3 nucleotides read TGTGCCAGCAGCGAGACCTGGACAGGGAACACCGGGGAGCTGTTTTTT.

Notes on this clone: The same CDR3 arises from other DNA sequences in this sample as well. This chain uses TRBV5-1 with TRBJ2-5; either TRBD1 or TRBD2 may fit D (5 bases each). The CDR3 loop spans 14 amino acids. Trimming removed 1 base at V and 2 bases at J, with 9 bases between. Germline loops: CDR1 SGHRS, CDR2 YFSETQ. The CDR3 sequence is CASSLRGAQETQYF. DNA of the CDR3: TGCGCCAGCAGCTTGAGGGGAGCGCAAGAGACCCAGTACTTC.

V is TRBV5-4 and J is TRBJ2-1; 9 nucleotides align to TRBD2. V was pared by 3 bases and J by 4 bases, with 5 bases of the junction left unmatched. The CDR3 contains 15 residues. Germline lookup yields CDR1 SGHNT and CDR2 YYREEE (reference sequence). In DNA, the CDR3 is TGTGCCAGCAGCTCAAGCGGGGGGCGTTACAATGAGCAGTTCTTC. Its translation is CASSSSGGRYNEQFF. The full variable domain, its missing parts supplied by reference TRBV5-4 and TRBJ2-1, is ETGVTQSPTHLIKTRGQQVTLRCSSQSGHNTVSWYQQALGQGPQFIFQYYREEENGRGNFPPRFSGLQFPNYSSELNVNALELDDSALYLCASSSSGGRYNEQFFGPGTRLTVL.

The rearrangement joins TRBV6-1 to TRBJ1-4; D gene uncertain. Per germline, CDR1 MNHNS and CDR2 SASEGT. CDR3 length: 13 residues. The V and J ends lost 7 bases and 4 bases respectively, with 10 bases between them. DNA of the CDR3: TGTGCCAGCATCTGGGATTATAATGAAAAACTGTTTTTT. Translated: CASIWDYNEKLFF.

The gene calls are TRBV27 and TRBJ1-5; TRBD1 matches 9 bases. Per germline, CDR1 MNHEY and CDR2 SMNVEV (reference sequence). The V and J ends lost 8 bases and 3 bases, in that order; junction bases with no gene match: 5. The length of the CDR3 is 14 residues. The CDR3 is CASSTGGINQPQHF. CDR3 nucleotide sequence: TGTGCCAGCTCGACAGGGGGGATCAATCAGCCCCAGCATTTT.

The chain is built from TRBV2 and TRBJ2-7; D may be TRBD1 or TRBD2 (9 bases each). This CDR3 has 17 amino acids. V was clipped by 6 bases and J by 4 bases, with 25 bases between them. The V gene's germline CDR1 is SNHLY and CDR2 FYNNEI. The CDR3, as DNA: TGTGCCAGCAGCGGGGACAGGGTCGCGGGAGGGGCTTACGAGCAGTACTTC. Protein: CASSGDRVAGGAYEQYF.

The table lists this clone with a count of one. V is TRBV15 and J is TRBJ1-2, with D possibly being TRBD1 (5 bases). Germline CDR1 and CDR2: LNHNV and YYDKDF (reference sequence). The CDR3 is made up of 13 amino acids. The V end was cut by 3 bases, the J end by 6 bases, with 11 bases between. The CDR3 protein is CATSRSGKNGYTF. The CDR3 DNA reads as TGTGCCACCAGCAGGTCAGGGAAAAATGGCTACACCTTC.

The rearrangement links TRBV4-1 to TRBJ2-7, with TRBD2 matching over 7 bases. V gave up 6 bases and J gave up 2 bases; unmatched junction bases: 10. The germline V gene has CDR1 MGHRA and CDR2 YSYEKL. The CDR3 covers 15 residues. The CDR3 sequence is CASSLSASGAYEQYF. The CDR3 region has the DNA TGCGCCAGCAGTCTAAGTGCTAGCGGTGCCTACGAGCAGTACTTC.

This chain links TRBV28 with TRBJ1-2; 8 nucleotides align to TRBD1. Germline V lookup: CDR1 MDHEN, CDR2 SYDVKM. The CDR3 has 14 amino acids. J was trimmed by 3 bases and V by 0 bases; bases with no gene match: 0. The CDR3 spells CASSLWTGDYGYTF. In DNA, the CDR3 is TGTGCCAGCAGTTTATGGACAGGGGACTATGGCTACACCTTC.

DNA for the CDR3: TGTGCCAGCAGCTTAAACGGCCGGGAGAGGAATGAAAAACTGTTTTTT. Residues: CASSLNGRERNEKLFF. The chain links TRBV7-9 to TRBJ1-4; no clear D. Looked up from germline, CDR1 is SEHNR and CDR2 is FQNEAQ (reference sequence). The CDR3 is made up of 16 amino acids. Deletions cut 2 bases from V and 5 bases from J, with 15 bases between. Combining the CDR3 with reference TRBV7-9 and TRBJ1-4 gives the whole variable domain DTGVSQNPRHKITKRGQNVTFRCDPISEHNRLYWYRQTLGQGPEFLTYFQNEAQLEKSRLLSDRFSAERPKGSFSTLEIQRTEQGDSAMYLCASSLNGRERNEKLFFGSGTQLSVL.